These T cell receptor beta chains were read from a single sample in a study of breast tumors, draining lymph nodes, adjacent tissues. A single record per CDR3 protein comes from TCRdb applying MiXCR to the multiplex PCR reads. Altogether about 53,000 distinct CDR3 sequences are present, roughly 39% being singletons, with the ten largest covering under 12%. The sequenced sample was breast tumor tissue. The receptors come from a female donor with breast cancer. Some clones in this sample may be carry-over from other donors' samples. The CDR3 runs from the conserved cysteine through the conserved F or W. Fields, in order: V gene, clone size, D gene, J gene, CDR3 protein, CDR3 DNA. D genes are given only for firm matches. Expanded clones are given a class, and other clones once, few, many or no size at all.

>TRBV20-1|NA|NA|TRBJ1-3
CSATPNYGYTIYF
TGCAGTGCCACACCAAACTATGGCTACACCATATATTTT
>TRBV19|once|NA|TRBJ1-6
CASTTSKGYNSPLYF
TGTGCCAGTACCACCTCGAAAGGTTATAATTCACCCCTCTACTTT
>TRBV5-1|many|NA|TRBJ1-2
CASSLAVDLLGYTF
TGCGCCAGCAGCTTGGCCGTGGACCTCTTGGGCTACACCTTC
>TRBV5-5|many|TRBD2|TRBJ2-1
CASSLESGGYNEQFF
TGTGCCAGCAGCTTGGAAAGCGGGGGTTACAATGAGCAGTTCTTC
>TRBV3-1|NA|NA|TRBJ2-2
CASSPRVGTGELFF
TGTGCCAGCAGCCCCCGGGTCGGCACCGGGGAGCTGTTTTTT
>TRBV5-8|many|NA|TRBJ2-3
CASSLGAGSFTYTQYF
TGTGCCAGCAGCTTGGGCGCGGGATCCTTCACCTATACGCAGTATTTT
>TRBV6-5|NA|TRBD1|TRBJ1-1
CASSPGTGTEAFF
TGTGCCAGCAGTCCCGGGACAGGGACTGAAGCTTTCTTT
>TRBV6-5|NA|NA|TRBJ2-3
CASSQDGTPGSTDTQYF
TGTGCCAGCAGCCAGGACGGGACTCCCGGTTCCACAGATACGCAGTATTTT
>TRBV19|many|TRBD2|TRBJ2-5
CASSIRSQGGGETQYF
TGTGCCAGTAGTATAAGGTCTCAGGGCGGGGGGGAGACCCAGTACTTC
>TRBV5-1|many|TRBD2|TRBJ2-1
CASSQGLAGLRSYNEQFF
TGCGCCAGCAGCCAGGGACTAGCGGGACTGCGCTCCTACAATGAGCAGTTCTTC
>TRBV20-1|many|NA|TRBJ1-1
CSARTSLNTEAFF
TGCAGTGCTCGGACATCCTTGAACACTGAAGCTTTCTTT
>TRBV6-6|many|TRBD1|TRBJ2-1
CASSPGQGVNEQFF
TGTGCCAGCAGTCCGGGACAGGGGGTGAATGAGCAGTTCTTC
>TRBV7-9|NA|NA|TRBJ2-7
CASRDSPSYERHF
TGTGCCAGCCGGGACTCGCCCTCCTACGAGCGGCACTTC
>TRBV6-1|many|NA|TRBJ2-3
CASGQSRRPDTQYF
TGTGCCAGCGGGCAGAGCCGGCGCCCAGATACGCAGTATTTT
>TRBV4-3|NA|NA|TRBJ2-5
CASSQDETQYF
TGCGCCAGCAGCCAAGATGAGACCCAGTACTTC
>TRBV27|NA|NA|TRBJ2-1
CASSFLGTEQFF
TGTGCCAGCAGTTTTCTTGGGACTGAGCAGTTCTTC